These 19 T cell receptor beta chains came from one sample sequenced in a study of shared clonotypes between healthy human individuals. Data came from immunoSEQ multiplex PCR; TCRdb stores just in-frame clones and leaves some out. The sample lists hundreds of thousands of clones; 95% to 97% were seen once. Cells designated naive CD8 were CD45RO-negative and were positively selected for CCR7, with terminally differentiated effector memory CD45RA+ cells excluded. The sequenced sample was naive CD8+ T cells sorted from blood. These receptors came from a woman in her twenties or thirties in good health.

CDR3 in amino acids: CASSSKTGNYGYTF. Written as DNA, the CDR3 is TGTGCCAGCAGTTCCAAGACAGGGAACTATGGCTACACCTTC. The gene calls are TRBV27 and TRBJ1-2, with 7 bases that match TRBD1. The length of the CDR3 is 14 residues. Germline assignment: CDR1 MNHEY and CDR2 SMNVEV (reference sequence). Trimming removed 4 bases from V and 2 bases from J; junction bases left unmatched: 4.

This clone was found once. V usage is TRBV2 and J usage is TRBJ1-2, with D possibly matching TRBD1 (5 bases). The CDR3 runs 14 residues. The V and J ends lost 6 bases and 3 bases respectively, with 14 bases between them. Germline-derived CDR1 and CDR2 are SNHLY and FYNNEI. The CDR3 DNA is TGTGCCAGCAGCGGAATGGGGGAAGACTATGGCTACACCTTC. This sequence encodes CASSGMGEDYGYTF.

For this clone: The sample contains more than one DNA sequence encoding this CDR3. This chain connects TRBV19 to TRBJ2-7; no definite D call. Germline CDR1 and CDR2: LNHDA and SQIVND (reference sequence). V was clipped by 5 bases and J by 4 bases, with 6 bases between them. This CDR3 has 11 amino acids. CDR3 nucleotide sequence: TGTGCCAGTAGTTCCCCGTACGAGCAGTACTTC. Translation gives CASSSPYEQYF.

V usage is TRBV28 and J usage is TRBJ2-7, with TRBD2 as a possible D gene (5 bases). Germline V CDR1 and CDR2: MDHEN, SYDVKM. The CDR3 extends over 14 amino acids. V was trimmed by 1 base and J by 0 bases, leaving 7 bases between them. CDR3 residues: CASSLFGISYEQYF. The DNA of the CDR3 is TGTGCCAGCAGTTTATTCGGGATCTCCTACGAGCAGTACTTC.

The chain uses TRBV9 and TRBJ2-2; the D gene is possibly TRBD2 (6 bases). V was pared by 4 bases and J by 5 bases, with 15 bases between. Germline lookup yields CDR1 SGDLS and CDR2 YYNGEE. This CDR3 spans 15 amino acids. The CDR3: CASSFGGAGTGELFF. The DNA of the CDR3 is TGTGCCAGCAGCTTCGGTGGGGCGGGAACCGGGGAGCTGTTTTTT.

CDR3 in DNA: TGCGCCAGCAGCCCAGGGTCTGGGTGGGGTGAAGCTTTCTTT. It specifies CASSPGSGWGEAFF. The V and J genes are TRBV4-1 and TRBJ1-1, with a possible D match to TRBD1 (5 bases). Germline-derived CDR1 and CDR2 are MGHRA and YSYEKL. There are 14 residues in the CDR3. V gave up 4 bases and J gave up 7 bases, with 16 bases separating them.

The rearrangement uses TRBV10-2 and TRBJ1-1; no reliable D call. CDR3 size: 13 residues. Germline V gives CDR1 WSHSY, CDR2 SAAADI. V was cut by 7 bases and J by 1 base, with 10 bases left in between. CDR3 loop: CASTPDWNTEAFF. The CDR3 nucleotides read TGCGCCAGCACCCCGGATTGGAACACTGAAGCTTTCTTT.

The V gene is TRBV2, the J gene TRBJ1-5; TRBD1 is a possible D gene (6 bases). The CDR3 contains 15 residues. Germline CDR1 reads SNHLY; CDR2 reads FYNNEI. Trimming left V 7 bases short and J 6 bases short, with 19 bases between. CDR3 in amino acids: CASTSTGMAGQPQHF. Here the CDR3 DNA reads TGTGCCAGCACATCGACAGGTATGGCAGGTCAGCCCCAGCATTTT.

The chain combines TRBV19 with TRBJ2-3, with TRBD2 identical over 9 bases. Germline assignment: CDR1 LNHDA and CDR2 SQIVND (reference sequence). The junction had 13 bases not matched to a gene; V was cut back by 3 bases and J by 3 bases. The CDR3 is made up of 18 amino acids. CDR3: CASSMEQYSGSLTDTQYF. The DNA of the CDR3 is TGTGCCAGTAGTATGGAGCAATATAGCGGGAGTTTGACAGATACGCAGTATTTT.

The rearrangement uses TRBV7-9 and TRBJ2-7; perhaps TRBD1 as D (6 bases). Deletions cut 1 base from V and 7 bases from J, with 17 bases between. This CDR3 has 15 residues. CDR1 is SEHNR, CDR2 FQNEAQ, per germline (reference sequence). The CDR3 region is CASSLVQGGLIEQYF. The CDR3 DNA reads as TGTGCCAGCAGCTTAGTCCAAGGGGGTCTGATTGAGCAGTACTTC.

The DNA for the CDR3 is TGTGCCAGCAGAGCTATGTACCCGTTGGGCGAGCAGTACTTC. Protein: CASRAMYPLGEQYF. The chain uses TRBV28 and TRBJ2-7; D unclear. Germline-derived CDR1 and CDR2 are MDHEN and SYDVKM. Trimming took off 6 bases at V and 6 bases at J, with 18 bases between the two ends. The CDR3 is 14 amino acids.

The rearrangement joins TRBV27 to TRBJ2-1, with 7 bases aligning to TRBD1. V lost 7 bases and J lost 5; bases outside the gene matches: 8. CDR3 size: 14 residues. CDR1 MNHEY and CDR2 SMNVEV come from the germline V gene (reference sequence). This CDR3 is CASTSSGGNNEQFF. The DNA of the CDR3 is TGTGCCAGCACCTCATCAGGGGGAAACAATGAGCAGTTCTTC.

This clone was observed once. The chain has TRBV27 and TRBJ2-7, with 8 bases lining up with TRBD2. Germline assignment: CDR1 MNHEY and CDR2 SMNVEV (reference sequence). This CDR3 has 14 residues. V trimming: 0 bases; J trimming: 3 bases; junction bases outside the gene matches: 1. The CDR3 nucleotides read TGTGCCAGCAGTTTATCTAGCGGGATCTACGAGCAGTACTTC. This gives the protein CASSLSSGIYEQYF.

This chain links TRBV10-3 with TRBJ1-1; no reliable D call. V was cut by 4 bases and J by 6 bases, with 9 bases left in between. Germline loops: CDR1 ENHRY, CDR2 SYGVKD. The CDR3 has 12 amino acids. Here the CDR3 DNA reads TGTGCCATCAGTGCGGACGGGCCTGAAGCTTTCTTT. Its protein product is CAISADGPEAFF.

This clone appeared a single time. This chain uses TRBV19 with TRBJ1-5; the D is unclear. The CDR3 is 15 residues long. V lost 3 bases and J 2 bases, leaving 11 bases between the germline ends. The V gene's germline CDR1 is LNHDA and CDR2 SQIVND (reference sequence). CDR3 in amino acids: CASSIWGEGNQPQHF. The CDR3 DNA reads TGTGCCAGTAGTATCTGGGGAGAGGGCAATCAGCCCCAGCATTTT.

The chain is built from TRBV6-5 and TRBJ2-5, with 7 bases matching TRBD2. This CDR3 is built from 13 residues. J gave up 5 bases and V 0 bases, and 0 bases lay outside the gene matches. Per the germline V gene, CDR1 is MNHEY and CDR2 is SVGAGI. The CDR3, as DNA: TGTGCCAGCAGTTACTCTAGCGGGGAGACCCAGTACTTC. Its translation: CASSYSSGETQYF.

The chain uses TRBV27 and TRBJ2-5, with 10 nucleotides matching TRBD1. Per germline, CDR1 MNHEY and CDR2 SMNVEV (reference sequence). V dropped 0 bases and J dropped 2; count of bases not matched to a gene: 9. The CDR3 runs to 18 residues. CDR3 sequence: CASSLSPGTGDWQETQYF. In DNA, the CDR3 is TGTGCCAGCAGTTTATCACCAGGGACAGGGGATTGGCAAGAGACCCAGTACTTC.

This clone came up once. The CDR3 loop is CASSDGGGVTEAFF. DNA of the CDR3: TGCGCCAGCAGTGATGGGGGGGGTGTCACTGAAGCTTTCTTT. The rearrangement uses TRBV10-2 and TRBJ1-1; D might be TRBD1 (5 bases). This CDR3 spans 14 amino acids. Germline V gene lookup returns CDR1 WSHSY and CDR2 SAAADI. The V gene lost 3 bases and the J gene lost 4 bases, with 12 bases spanning the gap.

V gene TRBV6-5 combines with J gene TRBJ2-1; 10 bases match TRBD2. The CDR3 covers 13 residues. The junction had 7 bases not matched to a gene; V was cut back by 8 bases and J by 9 bases. CDR1 and CDR2 from the germline V gene are MNHEY and SVGAGI. The CDR3 spells CASSSGGSFEQFF. The CDR3 bases are TGTGCCAGCTCTAGCGGGGGCAGTTTTGAGCAGTTCTTC.